This T cell receptor beta chain is from a study of lymphopenia after photon versus proton radiotherapy. Study results and caveats: Relative stability marked proton patients; photon patients lost diversity and naive cells. In patients who died, overall survival fell as post-nadir TCR diversity dropped more. Oligoclonal CD8+ Temra expansion after nadir drove photon patients' diversity drop.

Measured with immunoSEQ multiplex PCR; TCRdb has only the in-frame clones, and not every one. The sample holds some 20,000 clones, roughly 91% seen once. This clone was recorded once. Its antigen is unknown. Germline V gene sequence: CDR1 SGHTA, CDR2 FQGNSA. The CDR3 runs to 13 residues. The junction had 6 bases not matched to a gene; V was cut back by 5 bases and J by 9 bases. Specimen: peripheral blood, collected from a patient treated with proton-based radiotherapy. The sequence was obtained from an elderly man with esophageal cancer. V usage is TRBV7-2 and J usage is TRBJ2-4; TRBD1 matches 8 bases. The CDR3 loop is CASSDGQGLIQYF. The CDR3 DNA reads as TGTGCCAGCAGCGATGGACAGGGTCTCATTCAGTACTTC.